This T cell receptor beta chain emerged from a study of identical twins (dated by TCRdb to the mid-2010s). Notes on the research overall: The study deep-sequenced TCR alpha and beta repertoires from monozygotic twins, unrelated adults of various ages and cord blood to test whether fetal clonotypes persist. Replicate twin experiments were performed at different times using different library preparation protocols to rule out contamination.

CDR1 and CDR2, looked up from the germline V gene, are SQVTM and ANQGSEA. The CDR3, cysteine through phenylalanine, is 11 amino acids long. CDR3 DNA only is kept here, 33 bases in frame from base 1. Library preparation was by 5' RACE. Sequenced on an Illumina HiSeq 2000. Template switching introduced a universal primer binding site; the final cDNA contained a unique molecular identifier, enabling accurate counting of TCR cDNA molecules. First-strand cDNA for TCR alpha and beta chains was synthesized from specific primers in the conserved constant-segment region. Each cDNA library was double barcoded, with a SMART-Mk sample barcode plus Illumina barcodes, to control for contamination. Two successive PCR steps introduced TruSeq adapter sequences along with Illumina sample barcodes. The Illumina HiSeq platform was used with custom primers to sequence TCR alpha and beta cDNA libraries. The authors' pipeline ran thus. Raw reads were processed with MiGEC to extract unique molecular identifiers, and MiXCR was used to determine CDR3 positions. For each individual, recombination models were inferred using an EM algorithm with the repgenHMM and IGoR tools. Shared clonotype analysis was performed with the tcR package in R, normalizing sharing by the product of cloneset sizes. To study raw recombination free of thymic and clonal selection effects, out-of-frame nonproductive sequences were analyzed. The public reads were run again by TCRdb, first through fastp at Q25 and then through MiXCR, and only productive beta chains were kept. Rows matching on CDR3 protein sequence are summarized as one entry with the most common DNA and genes. The V and J calls reflect TCRdb's pipeline rather than the authors' work. The sample profile shows hundreds of thousands of distinct CDR3 sequences; around 6% of them were found once. The ten largest make up about 2% of the sample.

Here is what the overall study found, with its caveats: Fewer insertions were carried by abundant cord blood beta clonotypes, a similar but weaker trend appeared in young adult naive repertoires, and no such trend appeared in memory repertoires. Conclusions relied on cross-sectional statistical analysis, since the same donors could not be followed over many years. In monozygotic twins, recombination models systematically underestimated out-of-frame TCR alpha sharing, but the models matched the sharing seen between unrelated individuals. In beta out-of-frame sequences, excess twin sharing was weaker, because having fewer shared sequences lowered the signal-to-noise ratio. Compared with coincidental sharing between unrelated individuals, out-of-frame TCR alpha sequences shared between twins showed an excess of sequences with low generation probability. Invariant T cells such as MAIT and iNKT could partly confound zero-insertion analyses, although diverse VJ usage argued against such confounding for most clonotypes.

Every donor in the study was a healthy Caucasian. Three unrelated non-twin adults were additionally sequenced: a male aged 18 to 30, a male aged 50 to 60 and a female aged 50 to 60. Miltenyi CD45RO+ enrichment and human naive T-cell isolation kits were used to isolate memory (CD45RO+) and naive T cells from PBMC. Turning to this clonotype: Its antigen is still unknown. Mismatch with germline at one junction end may stem from a read error.

The chain was built from TRBV29-1 and TRBJ2-4; no D gene is confidently identified. The TCR comes from a man aged 18 to 29 in good health. The sequenced material came from naive T cells sorted from blood. The sample's cell subset or site label, in plain terms: cells isolated with a human naive T-cell isolation kit. The encoded CDR3 is CSAEDQNIQYF. The DNA is as follows: TGCAGCGCTGAAGACCAAAACATTCAGTACTTC.